A single sample gave rise to the 6 T cell receptor beta chains below, sequenced in a study of T cells in women clearing cervical HPV infection. Sequenced by immunoSEQ multiplex PCR; TCRdb stores in-frame clones only, minus some. This sample's table reports roughly 35,000 clones. Specimen: blood buffy coat. The receptors shown here come from a woman aged 18 to 75 with a cervical HPV16 infection that either progressed to CIN3+ or cleared (not recorded which).

To note about this clone: The CDR3 end is not reached by the read, which stops 3 residues before it; the germline J gene fills it in. The J gene is TRBJ2-5, the V gene TRBV20-1; no clear D gene. V was cut by 4 bases and J by 0 bases, with 12 bases left in between. Germline V gene sequence: CDR1 DFQATT, CDR2 SNEGSKA (reference sequence). This CDR3 spans 14 amino acids. This chain's CDR3 is CSATALGYQETQYF. CDR3 bases read: TGCAGTGCTACGGCTTTAGGGTACCAAGAGACC.

The part of the CDR3 DNA that was read is TGTGCCAGTAGCCTGACGTCAGGGGCATGGTCAGATACC. It translates to CASSLTSGAWSDT. The CDR3 as a whole reads CASSLTSGAWSDTYTF. The chain joins TRBV19 to TRBJ1-2; D may be TRBD1 (6 bases). The read falls 3 residues short of the CDR3 end, and the missing part is taken from the germline J gene. This CDR3 has 16 amino acids. Germline loops: CDR1 LNHDA, CDR2 SQIVND (reference sequence).

Worth noting for this clone: From the germline J gene comes the end of the CDR3, since the read stops 3 residues before it. V and J are TRBV28 and TRBJ2-5; TRBD2 agrees at 7 bases. V shed 6 bases, J shed 5 bases, and the junction held 15 bases outside the gene matches. Germline-derived CDR1 and CDR2 are MDHEN and SYDVKM. The length of the CDR3 is 16 residues. The covered CDR3 bases are TGTGCCAGCAGCCCGGCCGGGGGGAACGTATTTGAGACC. Its protein is CASSPAGGNVFET. The full CDR3 is CASSPAGGNVFETQYF.

As to this clone: The read gets to within 3 residues of the CDR3 end, and the germline J gene fills in the rest. The chain uses TRBV30 and TRBJ2-4; maybe TRBD1 (5 bases). Looked up from germline, CDR1 is GTSNPN and CDR2 is SVGIG (reference sequence). The CDR3 covers 14 residues. V gave up 1 base and J gave up 7 bases, with 14 bases separating them. CDR3 sequence reads: CAWSGQGRVNIQYF. The CDR3 DNA, read in part, is TGTGCCTGGAGTGGCCAGGGAAGGGTGAACATT.

As for this clone: Compared with germline, one end of the junction differs, possibly owing to a read error. The CDR3 goes on 3 residues after the read ends, and that part is filled in from the germline J gene. In the same sample, other DNA sequences code for this CDR3. This sequence joins TRBV30 and TRBJ1-6; TRBD1 is a possible D gene (6 bases). In germline, CDR1 is GTSNPN, CDR2 SVGIG (reference sequence). The CDR3 runs 17 residues. The CDR3 is CAWSGAGVRGHNSPLHF. The part of the CDR3 DNA that was read is TGTGCCTGGAGTGGAGCAGGGGTAAGGGGACATAATTCGCCC.

Of note for this clone: The CDR3 is cut off 3 residues early in the read; its end comes from the germline J gene. The chain employs TRBV7-6 and TRBJ2-3; 10 positions match TRBD2. The junction had 7 bases not matched to a gene; V was cut back by 3 bases and J by 1 base. Germline V gives CDR1 SGHVS, CDR2 FNYEAQ. The CDR3 sequence is 17 residues long. Incomplete CDR3 DNA: TGTGCCAGCAGCTTCCTAGCGGGAGAGGTGGGCACAGATACG. This gives the protein CASSFLAGEVGTDT. The entire CDR3 protein is CASSFLAGEVGTDTQYF.